One and the same sample provided the 8 T cell receptor beta chains below, sequenced in a study of shared clonotypes between healthy human individuals. Profiled with immunoSEQ multiplex PCR; TCRdb holds only in-frame clones, not every one. The table shows 2 million to 2.5 million clones, with more than 80% occurring only once. The sample taken for sequencing was naive CD4+ T cells from PBMCs. Regarding subset: CD45RA+ positively selected. The receptors stem from a young man in good health. Some clones in this sample may be carry-over from other donors' samples.

The gene calls are TRBV18 and TRBJ2-7; 8 nucleotides line up with TRBD1. The CDR3 length is 15 residues. The V and J ends lost 1 base and 6 bases, in that order; junction bases with no gene match: 8. Germline values: CDR1 KGHSH, CDR2 LQKENI. This CDR3 reads CASSPLTGVDREQYF. The DNA for the CDR3 is TGTGCCAGCTCACCACTGACAGGGGTGGATCGCGAGCAGTACTTC.

This clone is a singleton in its sample. This chain uses TRBV7-3 with TRBJ2-2, with TRBD2 matching 11 bases. Germline loops: CDR1 SGHTA, CDR2 FQGTGA. With 6 bases clipped from V and 3 bases from J, the junction kept 9 bases outside the gene matches. The CDR3 runs to 17 residues. As DNA, the CDR3 is TGTGCCAGCAGGGTAGTCGGACTAGCGGGCGACACCGGGGAGCTGTTTTTT. Amino acid sequence: CASRVVGLAGDTGELFF. The full variable domain, completed using reference TRBV7-3 and TRBJ2-2, is GAGVSQTPSNKVTEKGKYVELRCDPISGHTALYWYRQSLGQGPEFLIYFQGTGAADDSGLPNDRFFAVRPEGSVSTLKIQRTERGDSAVYLCASRVVGLAGDTGELFFGEGSRLTVL.

V gene TRBV19 combines with J gene TRBJ2-7, with 10 bases lining up with TRBD2. J was trimmed by 5 bases and V by 2 bases; bases with no gene match: 6. The CDR3 loop spans 15 amino acids. Germline CDR1 and CDR2: LNHDA and SQIVND (reference sequence). The CDR3 DNA reads TGTGCCAGTAGTATAAGGACTAGCGGAGGCCACGAGCAGTACTTC. Translated: CASSIRTSGGHEQYF.

Comments on this clone: Other DNA sequences within the sample encode an identical CDR3. The gene calls are TRBV25-1 and TRBJ2-5; tentatively, D is TRBD1 or TRBD2 (5 bases each). With 9 bases removed from V and 5 bases from J, the gap between germline ends came to 13 bases. CDR1 is MGHDK, CDR2 SYGVNS, per germline. CDR3 length: 12 residues. CDR3 region: CASGPWGETQYF. As DNA, the CDR3 is TGTGCCAGTGGTCCCTGGGGGGAGACCCAGTACTTC.

On this clone itself: Other nucleotide sequences in the sample specify the same CDR3. The rearrangement joins TRBV18 to TRBJ2-1; 12 bases fit TRBD2. The CDR3 has 17 amino acids. In germline, CDR1 is KGHSH, CDR2 LQKENI. Unmatched junction bases numbered 8, after V lost 4 bases and J lost 4 bases. The CDR3 loop is CASSLTTSGSSYNEQFF. The CDR3 DNA reads TGTGCCAGCTCACTAACGACTAGCGGGAGTTCATACAATGAGCAGTTCTTC.

The rearrangement uses TRBV7-2 and TRBJ2-7; TRBD2 agrees at 8 bases. The CDR3 extends over 15 amino acids. From germline, CDR1 is SGHTA and CDR2 FQGNSA. After removal of 2 bases from V and 1 base from J, the junction contained 4 bases not matched to a gene. CDR3 in DNA: TGTGCCAGCAGCTTATATAGCGGGGAATCCTACGAGCAGTACTTC. This translates into CASSLYSGESYEQYF.

The chain employs TRBV6-4 and TRBJ1-5; 9 nucleotides agree with TRBD1. CDR3 length equals 17 residues. From germline, CDR1 is MRHNA and CDR2 SNTAGT. V lost 6 bases, J lost 4 bases, and 13 bases stayed unmatched. DNA for the CDR3: TGTGCCAGCAGCTCGAGCCGGGACAGGGTTGAGAATCAGCCCCAGCATTTT. This sequence encodes CASSSSRDRVENQPQHF.

This clone was recorded once. This chain links TRBV5-4 with TRBJ2-5, with D maybe TRBD1 (7 bases). Trimming removed 2 bases from V and 3 bases from J, with 11 bases in between. This CDR3 contains 14 residues. The germline gives CDR1 SGHNT, CDR2 YYREEE (reference sequence). The CDR3 region is CASSFAGQKETQYF. DNA for the CDR3: TGTGCCAGCAGCTTTGCGGGACAGAAAGAGACCCAGTACTTC.